Listed here is a single T cell receptor (beta chain). Its antigen is still unknown. Nothing much larger sits one base from this clone, and base qualities are not available. These data belong to a study of T cell changes during pregnancy in multiple sclerosis (dated by TCRdb to between 2017 and 2020). In the study overall: The study examined how the T cell repertoire changed over the course of pregnancy in women with multiple sclerosis.

V is pruned by 5 bases and J by 4 bases, leaving 10 bases of the junction without a gene match. The CDR3 starts with the cysteine, ends with the phenylalanine, and has 16 residues. The entry retains the CDR3 DNA only, 48 bases that are in frame from base 1. The CDR1 and CDR2 encoded by the germline V gene (reference sequence) are MNHEY and SMNVEV. Libraries were made using the immunoSEQ multiplex PCR assay. Imported from immuneACCESS, the table was reduced by TCRdb to in-frame sequences with V and J called. These copies leave out some clones; in studies compared against another copy, an unresolved V gene accounts for under half, and the cause of the remainder is not known. The sample contains fewer than 40,000 clones, more than 85% of them found a single time. About an eighth of the sample comes from the top ten.

Recombination joined TRBV27 with TRBJ2-5, with 10 bases in between that match TRBD1. The specimen comprised CD8+ T cells from peripheral blood mononuclear cells, sampled after pregnancy. This receptor was obtained from a female donor with multiple sclerosis, enrolled in a pregnancy study. The CDR3 region has the sequence CASSPGTGVRLETQYF. DNA sequence: TGTGCCAGCAGTCCCGGGACAGGGGTCCGCTTAGAGACCCAGTACTTC.